The 15 T cell receptor beta chains below come from one sample, sequenced in a study of breast tumors, draining lymph nodes, adjacent tissues. Breast cancer patients provided tissue from their axillary draining lymph nodes. TCRdb analysed the multiplex PCR reads with MiXCR anew, one entry per CDR3 protein. The data show under 150,000 distinct CDR3 sequences, with roughly 20% seen just once and about 2% held by the top ten. The sequencing sample was made of axillary lymph node tissue. The receptors stem from a female donor with breast cancer. Some clones in this sample may be carry-over from other donors' samples.

This clonotype was detected ten times or more. The rearrangement uses TRBV20-1 and TRBJ1-5; 8 bases are shared with TRBD1. The V segment lost 3 bases and the J segment 5 bases; nucleotides outside the gene matches: 6. CDR3 length equals 14 residues. CDR1 and CDR2 from the germline V gene are DFQATT and SNEGSKA (reference sequence). This CDR3 is CSASRTGNHQPQHF. The CDR3 nucleotides read TGCAGTGCTAGTCGGACAGGGAACCATCAGCCCCAGCATTTT.

As concerns this clonotype: This may be a read error: a much more frequent sequence differs by one nucleotide. The chain recombines TRBV12-3 or TRBV12-4 with TRBJ2-1, with 11 nucleotides matching TRBD1. The length of the CDR3 is 15 residues. With V trimmed by 4 bases and J by 9 bases, 8 bases remained unmatched. The DNA of the CDR3 is TGTGCCAGCAGTTCCCGGACAGGGGGCGGGGGTGAGCAGTTCTTC. Protein: CASSSRTGGGGEQFF.

The rearrangement joins TRBV30 to TRBJ2-1; D not resolved. Germline V CDR1 and CDR2: GTSNPN, SVGIG (reference sequence). This CDR3 region has 14 residues. Deletions cut 2 bases from V and 5 bases from J, with 13 bases between. As DNA, the CDR3 is TGTGCCTGGAGTCTCTCGGACGACCACAATGAGCAGTTCTTC. This sequence encodes CAWSLSDDHNEQFF.

This clonotype was picked up many times. The chain joins TRBV19 to TRBJ1-2; weak D call: TRBD1 (6 bases). Germline CDR1 is LNHDA and CDR2 is SQIVND (reference sequence). Between the trimmed V and J ends, which lost 3 bases and 3 bases, there was a span of 14 bases. The CDR3 is 15 amino acids. The CDR3 loop reads CASSIGTTKHYGYTF. CDR3 coding DNA: TGTGCCAGTAGTATCGGGACAACGAAACACTATGGCTACACCTTC.

As regards this clonotype: One base away lies a much larger clone, so this may be a sequencing read error. The V call is TRBV30, the J call TRBJ2-7; the D gene is possibly TRBD2 (6 bases). Germline loops: CDR1 GTSNPN, CDR2 SVGIG (reference sequence). V was trimmed by 5 bases and J by 6 bases, leaving 20 bases between them. This CDR3 contains 14 residues. The CDR3 spells CAWGAGSLVGEQYF. CDR3 sequence (DNA): TGTGCCTGGGGTGCGGGAAGTCTCGTGGGCGAGCAGTACTTC.

As for this clonotype: Just one base apart from a much larger clone, this may be a read error. The gene calls are TRBV10-3 and TRBJ1-2, with D uncertain. Germline V lookup: CDR1 ENHRY, CDR2 SYGVKD. CDR3 length equals 12 residues. The V and J ends lost 2 bases and 14 bases respectively, with 15 bases between them. The CDR3 loop reads CAISESGWGGTF. DNA of the CDR3: TGTGCCATCAGTGAGAGTGGATGGGGAGGAACCTTC.

This clonotype occurred many times. The CDR3 is CASRGDSSYGYTF. In DNA form, the CDR3 reads TGTGCCAGCAGGGGGGACAGCAGCTATGGCTACACCTTC. V gene TRBV6-1 combines with J gene TRBJ1-2; TRBD1 aligns across 7 bases. J lost 4 bases, V lost 6 bases, and 5 bases had no gene match. The CDR3 is 13 residues long. CDR1 is MNHNS and CDR2 is SASEGT in the germline V gene.

This clonotype came up many times. The gene calls are TRBV6-1 and TRBJ2-7; weak D call: TRBD2 (6 bases). The germline CDR1 and CDR2 sequences are MNHNS and SASEGT. Trimming left V 4 bases short and J 2 bases short, with 12 bases between. The CDR3 runs to 14 residues. The CDR3 here is CASSARGIPYEQYF. The CDR3 DNA reads TGTGCCAGCAGTGCCCGGGGGATCCCCTACGAGCAGTACTTC.

This clonotype occurred many times. The chain couples TRBV20-1 to TRBJ1-2, with a possible D match to TRBD1 (5 bases). Trimming took off 6 bases at V and 8 bases at J, with 19 bases between the two ends. CDR1 and CDR2 (germline): DFQATT, SNEGSKA (reference sequence). The CDR3 contains 13 residues. As DNA, the CDR3 is TGCAGTGCCCCCACGTCGGGGGTTGGCGGCTACACCTTC. This gives the protein CSAPTSGVGGYTF.

Concerning this clonotype itself: Just one base apart from a much larger clone, this may be a read error. The conserved phenylalanine or tryptophan is not found at the CDR3 terminus, so this likely reflects a read error. The chain carries TRBV5-5 and TRBJ1-4; D is possibly TRBD1 (6 bases). Germline loops: CDR1 SGHKS, CDR2 YYEKEE (reference sequence). Trimming pared 4 bases from V and 6 bases from J, leaving 16 bases between. The CDR3 length is 15 residues. The CDR3 loop is CASSAPGHGDEKLFY. The DNA for the CDR3 is TGTGCCAGCAGCGCACCGGGACATGGAGATGAAAAACTGTTTTAT.

This clonotype was detected many times. DNA for the CDR3: TGTGCCAGCAGCTTAACCCCCTCTGGAAACACCATATATTTT. It translates to CASSLTPSGNTIYF. The chain links TRBV11-2 to TRBJ1-3, with unresolved D. The CDR3 length is 14 residues. Germline V lookup: CDR1 SGHAT, CDR2 FQNNGV. Trimming shortened V by 2 bases and J by 0 bases, and 5 bases separated the two germline ends.

This clonotype was detected ten times or more. The genes are TRBV15 and TRBJ2-6; D is possibly TRBD1 (5 bases). The V gene lost 1 base and the J gene lost 2 bases, with 6 bases spanning the gap. The CDR3 has 15 residues. Germline V gives CDR1 LNHNV, CDR2 YYDKDF (reference sequence). DNA of the CDR3: TGTGCCACCAGCAGAGGGGGCACTGGGGCCAACGTCCTGACTTTC. This codes for CATSRGGTGANVLTF.

This clonotype was counted at least ten times. The rearrangement uses TRBV24-1 and TRBJ2-1; D uncertain. The CDR3 covers 14 residues. Germline V CDR1 and CDR2: KGHDR, SFDVKD. Trimming stripped 6 bases from V and 0 bases from J, with 8 bases between. CDR3 loop: CATSRDNSYNEQFF. CDR3 bases: TGTGCCACCAGTCGAGATAACTCCTACAATGAGCAGTTCTTC.

In its sample, this clonotype was seen a few times. A much larger clone lies one base from this, so it may be a read error. This sequence joins TRBV5-1 and TRBJ1-2; a weak D match, TRBD1 (5 bases). This CDR3 is built from 14 residues. Per the germline V gene, CDR1 is SGHRS and CDR2 is YFSETQ. CDR3 bases: TGCGCCAGCAGCTTGGCCGAGGGGCAGGACGGCTACGCCTTC. It yields the protein CASSLAEGQDGYAF.

There are many counts of this clonotype. The V gene is TRBV11-2, the J gene TRBJ1-4; D gene unclear. V lost 6 bases, J lost 0 bases, and 5 bases lay in between. CDR3 length equals 13 residues. Germline V CDR1 and CDR2: SGHAT, FQNNGV. CDR3 residues: CASRSPTNEKLFF. DNA for the CDR3: TGTGCCAGCAGATCCCCAACTAATGAAAAACTGTTTTTT.